A single TCR beta chain is shown here with its context. This sample was included in a study of shared clonotypes between healthy human individuals. The repertoire was sequenced with immunoSEQ multiplex PCR; TCRdb's copy has only in-frame clones and lacks some. This sample has some 1 million clones, with more than 65% found just once. Sequences were obtained from memory CD4+ T cells sorted from blood. The subset here: CD45RA-negative fraction. The receptor was isolated from a man aged 18 to 29 in good health.

For the CDR3, the DNA is TGTGCCAGCAGTGAAGCCAGCGGTAACACCGGGGAGCTGTTTTTT. Its translation is CASSEASGNTGELFF. The chain joins TRBV6-4 to TRBJ2-2, with a tentative D call TRBD2 (5 bases). With 3 bases removed from V and 2 bases from J, the gap between germline ends came to 10 bases. This CDR3 comprises 15 residues. Germline CDR1 is MRHNA and CDR2 is SNTAGT.